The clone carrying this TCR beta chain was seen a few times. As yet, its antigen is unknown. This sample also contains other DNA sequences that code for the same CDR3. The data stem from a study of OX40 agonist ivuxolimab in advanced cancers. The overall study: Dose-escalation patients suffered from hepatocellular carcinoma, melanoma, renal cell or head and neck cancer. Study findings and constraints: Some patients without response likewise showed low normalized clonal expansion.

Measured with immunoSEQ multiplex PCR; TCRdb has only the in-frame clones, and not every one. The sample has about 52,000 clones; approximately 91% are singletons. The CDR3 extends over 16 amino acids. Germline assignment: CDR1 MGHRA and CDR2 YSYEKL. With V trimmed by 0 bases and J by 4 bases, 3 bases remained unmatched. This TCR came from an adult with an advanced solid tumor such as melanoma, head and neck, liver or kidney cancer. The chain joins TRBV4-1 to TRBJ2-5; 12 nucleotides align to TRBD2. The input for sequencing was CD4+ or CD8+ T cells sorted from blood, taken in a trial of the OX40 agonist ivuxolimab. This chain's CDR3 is CASSQDPSGGAETQYF. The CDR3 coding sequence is TGCGCCAGCAGCCAAGATCCTAGCGGGGGGGCAGAGACCCAGTACTTC.